One and the same sample provided the 17 T cell receptor beta chains below, sequenced in a study of T cells in Graves' hyperthyroidism and ophthalmopathy. Amplified TCR beta CDR3 regions derived from RNA transcripts. HTBI primers were the set used in a first-round RT-PCR of the TCR CDR3. From the multiplex PCR reads, TCRdb called clonotypes with MiXCR, one entry per CDR3 protein. The sample consists of about 270,000 distinct CDR3 sequences, over 20% of them appearing once. Sequencing was carried out using blood. All receptors come from a young man with Graves' ophthalmopathy.

This clonotype was seen at least ten times. This chain connects TRBV11-3 to TRBJ2-3, with D unclear. The V end lost 3 bases, the J end lost 0 bases, and 16 bases lay between the germline ends. The CDR3 totals 17 residues. CDR1 and CDR2 from the germline V gene are SGHNT and YENEEA. The CDR3 region has the DNA TGTGCCAGCAGCTTTCTCGGGTCAGTGGACAGCACAGATACGCAGTATTTT. It yields the protein CASSFLGSVDSTDTQYF.

The chain has TRBV30 and TRBJ2-1, with a weak D call TRBD2 (6 bases). CDR3 length equals 13 residues. Trimming removed 4 bases from V and 7 bases from J, with 14 bases in between. The germline CDR1 and CDR2 sequences are GTSNPN and SVGIG (reference sequence). The CDR3 DNA reads as TGTGCCTGGACGCTCGGGACTGCAAATGAGCAGTTCTTC. Translation: CAWTLGTANEQFF.

A few counts support this clonotype. The chain is built from TRBV2 and TRBJ2-7; a possible D gene is TRBD1 (6 bases). The CDR3 is made up of 14 amino acids. Between the trimmed V and J ends, which lost 6 bases and 3 bases, there was a span of 15 bases. The V gene's germline CDR1 is SNHLY and CDR2 FYNNEI. CDR3 coding DNA: TGTGCCAGCAGCGACCGGGACACAAGCTACGAGCAGTACTTC. Amino acids: CASSDRDTSYEQYF.

The chain recombines TRBV29-1 with TRBJ1-1; D remains ambiguous. CDR1 SQVTM and CDR2 ANQGSEA come from the germline V gene. Between the trimmed V and J ends, which lost 0 bases and 8 bases, there was a span of 4 bases. The CDR3 length is 10 residues. The chain's CDR3 is CSVEEGEAFF. For the CDR3, the DNA is TGCAGCGTTGAAGAAGGAGAAGCTTTCTTT.

Turning to this clonotype: Sequence at one end of the junction differs from germline and may be a read error. V is TRBV4-2 and J is TRBJ2-3; 9 bases fit TRBD2. CDR1 is LGHNA, CDR2 YNFKEQ, per germline. The CDR3 extends over 16 amino acids. This CDR3 reads CACSPASGALTDTQYF. The CDR3 DNA is TGTGCCTGCAGCCCTGCTAGCGGGGCCCTCACAGATACGCAGTATTTT.

This clonotype has a single count. V is TRBV19 and J is TRBJ1-6, with 10 positions matching TRBD1. V lost 7 bases to trimming and J lost 0 bases; unmatched junction nucleotides: 6. This CDR3 comprises 17 residues. CDR1 is LNHDA, CDR2 SQIVND, per germline (reference sequence). The DNA for the CDR3 is TGTGCCAGTACCCCGGGACAGGGGAGCTCCTATAATTCACCCCTCCACTTT. Encoded protein: CASTPGQGSSYNSPLHF.

The chain combines TRBV10-2 with TRBJ2-3; the match to TRBD2 covers 13 bases. The germline gives CDR1 WSHSY, CDR2 SAAADI. This CDR3 is built from 14 residues. V lost 8 bases, J lost 5 bases, and 4 bases stayed unmatched. CDR3 coding DNA: TGCGCCAGCGGGACTAGCGGGATGGGAGATACGCAGTATTTT. Encoded protein: CASGTSGMGDTQYF.

This clonotype was detected a few times. The J gene is TRBJ2-1, the V gene TRBV10-3; 14 bases match TRBD2. CDR3 length: 17 residues. Germline V gene lookup returns CDR1 ENHRY and CDR2 SYGVKD. V trimming: 4 bases; J trimming: 9 bases; junction bases outside the gene matches: 11. For the CDR3, the DNA is TGTGCCATCAGTGGCGGGACTAGCGGGAGAGGAGGCCCTGAGCAGTTCTTC. The encoded protein is CAISGGTSGRGGPEQFF.

CDR3 in amino acids: CSAQTGEGYTF. The CDR3 DNA reads as TGCAGCGCTCAAACCGGCGAGGGCTACACCTTC. V is TRBV29-1 and J is TRBJ1-2; D unresolved. The germline V gene encodes CDR1 SQVTM and CDR2 ANQGSEA. This CDR3 contains 11 residues. The germline V and J ends were trimmed by 7 bases and 8 bases, with 14 bases remaining between them.

This clonotype has just a few counts. The V call is TRBV7-9, the J call TRBJ1-1, with D perhaps matching TRBD1 (5 bases). V was clipped by 0 bases and J by 9 bases, with 17 bases between them. CDR1 is SEHNR, CDR2 FQNEAQ, per germline (reference sequence). The CDR3 extends over 15 amino acids. The CDR3 DNA reads TGTGCCAGCAGCTTAGCGTTAGGCAGGGCGTCGCAAGCTTTCTTT. Protein sequence: CASSLALGRASQAFF.

At least ten counts were recorded for this clonotype. The chain recombines TRBV18 with TRBJ2-7; TRBD1 matches at 9 bases. After removal of 5 bases from V and 5 bases from J, the junction contained 7 bases not matched to a gene. Germline V lookup: CDR1 KGHSH, CDR2 LQKENI. This CDR3 comprises 14 residues. The DNA for the CDR3 is TGTGCCAGCTCATGGACAGGGGCTGTGAACGAGCAGTACTTC. Translating it yields CASSWTGAVNEQYF.

J is TRBJ2-1 and V is TRBV11-3; D gene uncertain. The CDR3 covers 11 residues. V lost 0 bases and J lost 12, with 6 bases in between. Germline CDR1 SGHNT, CDR2 YENEEA. The CDR3, as DNA: TGTGCCAGCAGCTTAGAGAACTGGCAGTTCTTC. This codes for CASSLENWQFF.

Ten or more counts support this clonotype. V and J are TRBV11-1 and TRBJ1-1, with TRBD1 as a possible D gene (6 bases). Trimming stripped 2 bases from V and 5 bases from J, with 15 bases between. Germline-derived CDR1 and CDR2 are SGHAT and FQDESV (reference sequence). The CDR3 totals 15 residues. The CDR3 DNA follows: TGTGCCAGCAGCTTAAGATGGGGGGCAGGAACTGAAGCTTTCTTT. Translation: CASSLRWGAGTEAFF.

A few counts support this clonotype. The V gene is TRBV18, the J gene TRBJ1-2; maybe TRBD1 (6 bases). Germline lookup yields CDR1 KGHSH and CDR2 LQKENI. V was trimmed by 6 bases and J by 8 bases, leaving 10 bases between them. The CDR3 is 11 residues long. The CDR3 coding sequence is TGTGCCAGCTCTCGAGGGGGAGGCTACACCTTC. Translated, it gives CASSRGGGYTF.

Of note for this clonotype: It may be a read error: a sequence one base away is much more abundant. V is TRBV3-1 and J is TRBJ1-2, with 7 positions matching TRBD1. The CDR3 sequence is 13 residues long. Germline V gene data show CDR1 as LGHDT and CDR2 as YNNKEL (reference sequence). The CDR3 nucleotides read TGTGCCAGCGGCACGGGACAGCTCTATAGCTACACCTTC. Translated, it gives CASGTGQLYSYTF.

This clonotype occurred many times. The V call is TRBV11-3, the J call TRBJ2-3, with D possibly TRBD2 on 6 matching bases. V lost 1 base and J 4 bases, leaving 18 bases between the germline ends. The CDR3 runs 17 residues. Per the germline V gene, CDR1 is SGHNT and CDR2 is YENEEA. The CDR3 coding sequence is TGTGCCAGCAGCTTAGCTAGCGATACCACGGAGGCAGATACGCAGTATTTT. Translating gives CASSLASDTTEADTQYF.

V is TRBV24-1 and J is TRBJ2-7, with D possibly TRBD2 on 5 matching bases. The CDR3 extends over 12 amino acids. Germline CDR1 reads KGHDR; CDR2 reads SFDVKD. Trimming took 9 bases from V and 6 from J, leaving 14 bases between them. The CDR3 nucleotides are TGTGCCACCCCGGCCGGGAAAGGCGAGCAGTACTTC. It is translated as CATPAGKGEQYF.